One and the same sample provided the 25 T cell receptor beta chains below, sequenced in a study of spatial heterogeneity in lung cancer. TCRdb passed the 5' RACE reads through MiXCR, listing each CDR3 protein once. The sample yields roughly 10,000 distinct CDR3 sequences, about a fifth seen once. The time point denotes: blood at routine non-recurrence follow-up after resection. The input for sequencing was PBMCs, taken at follow-up. These receptors all stem from a male donor with early-stage non-small cell lung cancer.

The chain is built from TRBV24-1 and TRBJ2-1; D uncertain. CDR1 and CDR2 (germline): KGHDR, SFDVKD. The V end was cut by 6 bases, the J end by 8 bases, with 7 bases between. The CDR3 length is 11 residues. CDR3 sequence: CATSSVHEQFF. The CDR3 nucleotides are TGTGCCACCAGTAGCGTGCATGAGCAGTTCTTC.

The chain links TRBV27 to TRBJ2-7; D possibly matches TRBD1 or TRBD2 (5 bases each). This CDR3 has 15 residues. Trimming cost V 5 bases and J 7 bases, with 21 bases left between them. Per germline, CDR1 MNHEY and CDR2 SMNVEV (reference sequence). This CDR3 reads CASSSTGTGLREQYF. CDR3 DNA sequence: TGTGCCAGCAGTAGTACCGGGACGGGATTACGGGAGCAGTACTTC.

In this sample, this clonotype turned up many times. V gene TRBV7-2 combines with J gene TRBJ1-1, with TRBD1 as a possible D gene (5 bases). From germline, CDR1 is SGHTA and CDR2 FQGNSA. Trimming stripped 2 bases from V and 7 bases from J, with 17 bases between. The CDR3 loop spans 15 amino acids. CDR3 DNA sequence: TGTGCCAGCAGCTTAAGGGGCAGGCAGGGCTTTGAAGCTTTCTTT. It encodes CASSLRGRQGFEAFF. Together with reference TRBV7-2 and TRBJ1-1, the CDR3 gives the full variable domain: GAGVSQSPSNKVTEKGKDVELRCDPISGHTALYWYRQSLGQGLEFLIYFQGNSAPDKSGLPSDRFSAERTGGSVSTLTIQRTQQEDSAVYLCASSLRGRQGFEAFFGQGTRLTVV.

This clonotype was seen at least ten times. V usage is TRBV7-2 and J usage is TRBJ2-7, with 13 nucleotides matching TRBD2. Germline trimming cut 1 base from V and 4 bases from J; bases unmatched to any gene: 1. This CDR3 has 15 residues. Germline V gives CDR1 SGHTA, CDR2 FQGNSA. CDR3 nucleotide sequence: TGTGCCAGCAGCTTAGTACTAGCGGGGGGGTACGAGCAGTACTTC. This sequence encodes CASSLVLAGGYEQYF. Full variable domain (missing parts from reference TRBV7-2 and TRBJ2-7): GAGVSQSPSNKVTEKGKDVELRCDPISGHTALYWYRQSLGQGLEFLIYFQGNSAPDKSGLPSDRFSAERTGGSVSTLTIQRTQQEDSAVYLCASSLVLAGGYEQYFGPGTRLTVT.

The rearrangement joins TRBV10-3 to TRBJ2-4; D might be TRBD2 (6 bases). Looked up from germline, CDR1 is ENHRY and CDR2 is SYGVKD. V lost 0 bases and J lost 3, with 15 bases in between. This CDR3 region has 17 residues. CDR3 nucleotides: TGTGCCATCAGTGAGTCTATCGGGAGTAAGGACAAAAACATTCAGTACTTC. This encodes CAISESIGSKDKNIQYF.

This clonotype occurred a few times. This chain links TRBV29-1 with TRBJ1-5; D is unclear. CDR3 size: 14 residues. CDR1 is SQVTM, CDR2 ANQGSEA, per germline. V was trimmed by 4 bases and J by 0 bases, leaving 10 bases between them. Here the CDR3 DNA reads TGCAGCGTTGGGGAAGGGTATAGCAATCAGCCCCAGCATTTT. It specifies CSVGEGYSNQPQHF.

The chain carries TRBV20-1 and TRBJ1-5, with TRBD1 matching 7 bases. V was pared by 6 bases and J by 5 bases, with 13 bases of the junction left unmatched. CDR3 length: 15 residues. The germline gives CDR1 DFQATT, CDR2 SNEGSKA (reference sequence). CDR3 in amino acids: CSANQRGGGDQPQHF. The CDR3 DNA sequence: TGCAGTGCCAACCAACGAGGGGGCGGGGATCAGCCCCAGCATTTT.

At least ten counts were recorded for this clonotype. The V gene is TRBV6-4, the J gene TRBJ2-3; tentative D call: TRBD2 (7 bases). Trimming left V 8 bases short and J 2 bases short, with 11 bases between. Per the germline V gene, CDR1 is MRHNA and CDR2 is SNTAGT. The CDR3 is 13 amino acids. The CDR3 spells CASGAGHTDTQYF. The CDR3 DNA is TGTGCCAGCGGAGCGGGACACACAGATACGCAGTATTTT.

The chain joins TRBV4-2 to TRBJ2-7; TRBD1 or TRBD2 may be the D gene (5 bases each). From germline, CDR1 is LGHNA and CDR2 YNFKEQ. The CDR3 has 11 residues. As DNA, the CDR3 is TGTGCCAGCAGCCAAGATCCGGGGCTCGTGGTC. Its translation is CASSQDPGLVV.

The chain employs TRBV15 and TRBJ2-3, with D possibly TRBD2 on 5 matching bases. Trimming removed 1 base from V and 0 bases from J, with 11 bases in between. The CDR3 runs 16 residues. Germline V CDR1 and CDR2: LNHNV, YYDKDF (reference sequence). This CDR3 reads CATSRGSGPSTDTQYF. The CDR3 region has the DNA TGTGCCACCAGCAGAGGCAGCGGCCCAAGCACAGATACGCAGTATTTT.

In this sample, this clonotype turned up a few times. The rearrangement joins TRBV7-9 to TRBJ1-6, with D hard to call. Deletions cut 1 base from V and 13 bases from J, with 11 bases between. The CDR3 has 13 amino acids. Germline V gene lookup returns CDR1 SEHNR and CDR2 FQNEAQ (reference sequence). CDR3 region: CASSLGLGRPLHF. The CDR3 bases are TGTGCCAGCAGCTTAGGACTGGGTAGGCCCCTCCACTTT.

V is TRBV6-2 or TRBV6-3 and J is TRBJ1-2; 7 bases align to TRBD1. This CDR3 has 13 amino acids. The germline V gene encodes CDR1 MNHEY and CDR2 SVGEGT. The J segment lost 3 bases and the V segment lost 4 bases, leaving 2 bases of the junction unmatched. The CDR3 spells CASSFTGDYGYTF. CDR3 sequence (DNA): TGTGCCAGCAGTTTTACAGGGGACTATGGCTACACCTTC.

The rearrangement links TRBV29-1 to TRBJ1-1; D might be TRBD1 (5 bases). This CDR3 comprises 13 residues. Per germline, CDR1 SQVTM and CDR2 ANQGSEA. V lost 7 bases to trimming and J lost 2 bases, with 14 bases between them. CDR3 residues: CSAFRDGNTEAFF. In DNA, the CDR3 is TGCAGCGCTTTTCGGGACGGCAACACTGAAGCTTTCTTT. The variable domain in full, with the rest retrieved from reference TRBV29-1 and TRBJ1-1, is SAVISQKPSRDICQRGTSLTIQCQVDSQVTMMFWYRQQPGQSLTLIATANQGSEATYESGFVIDKFPISRPNLTFSTLTVSNMSPEDSSIYLCSAFRDGNTEAFFGQGTRLTVV.

The J gene is TRBJ2-5, the V gene TRBV6-5, with D possibly being TRBD2 (5 bases). V was clipped by 7 bases and J by 5 bases, with 14 bases between them. The CDR3 has 13 residues. Germline CDR1 is MNHEY and CDR2 is SVGAGI. Here the CDR3 reads CASNSGSLETQYF. CDR3 coding DNA: TGTGCCAGCAACAGCGGCAGTCTGGAGACCCAGTACTTC.

J is TRBJ2-2 and V is TRBV4-2; weak D call: TRBD1 (6 bases). The ends were cut back, 3 bases at V and 3 bases at J, with 8 bases in the middle. Per germline, CDR1 LGHNA and CDR2 YNFKEQ. The CDR3 spans 14 residues. The CDR3 bases are TGTGCCAGCAGCCAGGACAGATACACCGGGGAGCTGTTTTTT. Translating it yields CASSQDRYTGELFF.

This clonotype is categorized as medium-sized. The rearrangement joins TRBV2 to TRBJ2-3; 8 bases are a match to TRBD2. Germline CDR1 is SNHLY and CDR2 is FYNNEI. CDR3 length: 13 amino acids. The junction had 0 bases not matched to a gene; V was cut back by 7 bases and J by 0 bases. The CDR3 protein is CASKRGSTDTQYF. The DNA for the CDR3 is TGTGCCAGCAAGCGGGGGAGCACAGATACGCAGTATTTT.

The J gene is TRBJ1-6, the V gene TRBV7-8, with unresolved D. V lost 2 bases and J 8 bases, leaving 13 bases between the germline ends. The CDR3 runs to 15 residues. Germline CDR1 SGHVS, CDR2 FQNEAQ. The CDR3 nucleotides read TGTGCCAGCAGCTTAAATACGGATACTTATTCACCCCTCCACTTT. It yields the protein CASSLNTDTYSPLHF.

This clonotype was counted a few times. The J gene is TRBJ2-5, the V gene TRBV6-6; possible D gene TRBD1, 5 bases. CDR1 is MNHNY, CDR2 SVGAGI, per germline (reference sequence). Trimming took 3 bases from V and 5 from J, leaving 13 bases between them. The CDR3 loop spans 14 amino acids. CDR3 bases: TGTGCCAGCAGTTATACCAGGGCTCTGGAGACCCAGTACTTC. As protein: CASSYTRALETQYF.

This clonotype came up many times. This chain links TRBV20-1 with TRBJ2-7, with D perhaps given as TRBD1 or TRBD2 (5 bases each). The CDR3 is 13 residues long. Trimming cost V 3 bases and J 5 bases, with 14 bases left between them. Looked up from germline, CDR1 is DFQATT and CDR2 is SNEGSKA (reference sequence). The CDR3 DNA is TGCAGTGCTAGTGGGCTTAGGGGAGACGAGCAGTACTTC. It yields the protein CSASGLRGDEQYF.

The sample holds many counts of this clonotype. This chain joins TRBV7-2 and TRBJ1-2, with unresolved D. The germline V gene encodes CDR1 SGHTA and CDR2 FQGNSA. V lost 7 bases and J lost 0, with 15 bases in between. The CDR3 is 15 amino acids. CDR3 bases: TGTGCCAGCACCATTGGTGGAAACGCTAACTATGGCTACACCTTC. It codes for CASTIGGNANYGYTF.

This clonotype was counted ten times or more. The J gene is TRBJ2-4, the V gene TRBV6-2 or TRBV6-3; D gene ambiguous. The CDR3 runs to 16 residues. From germline, CDR1 is MNHEY and CDR2 SVGEGT. The V end lost 6 bases, the J end lost 0 bases, and 15 bases lay between the germline ends. The CDR3 protein is CASSLTLRVAKNIQYF. In DNA, the CDR3 is TGTGCCAGCAGCCTGACTCTACGGGTAGCCAAAAACATTCAGTACTTC.

This clonotype has ten or more counts. The chain combines TRBV6-5 with TRBJ1-4, with D maybe TRBD1 (5 bases). Germline CDR1 is MNHEY and CDR2 is SVGAGI. This CDR3 has 14 amino acids. With 4 bases removed from V and 8 bases from J, the gap between germline ends came to 14 bases. DNA for the CDR3: TGTGCCAGCAGTTCCCAGGGAGGTGGAGAAAAACTGTTTTTT. It codes for CASSSQGGGEKLFF.

This clonotype was recorded at least ten times. V is TRBV5-1 and J is TRBJ1-1; D may be TRBD1 (5 bases). Trimming removed 2 bases from V and 6 bases from J, with 11 bases in between. Germline-derived CDR1 and CDR2 are SGHRS and YFSETQ. The CDR3 is made up of 13 amino acids. The CDR3 protein is CASSFDEGSEAFF. DNA of the CDR3: TGCGCCAGCAGCTTTGATGAGGGGTCTGAAGCTTTCTTT. Full variable domain (remainder filled in from reference TRBV5-1 and TRBJ1-1): KAGVTQTPRYLIKTRGQQVTLSCSPISGHRSVSWYQQTPGQGLQFLFEYFSETQRNKGNFPGRFSGRQFSNSRSEMNVSTLELGDSALYLCASSFDEGSEAFFGQGTRLTVV.

At least ten counts were recorded for this clonotype. DNA of the CDR3: TGTGCCATCGAGGACGGGAACTCCTACGAGCAGTACTTC. Its translation: CAIEDGNSYEQYF. This chain links TRBV28 with TRBJ2-7, with TRBD2 as a possible D gene (5 bases). V was shortened by 10 bases and J by 0 bases, with 13 bases between the two germline ends. Germline V gene lookup returns CDR1 MDHEN and CDR2 SYDVKM. The CDR3 sequence is 13 residues long.

Ten or more counts support this clonotype. This rearrangement joins TRBV7-2 to TRBJ1-2; D gene unclear. The CDR3 runs to 11 residues. V dropped 3 bases and J dropped 6 bases, with 5 bases sitting between them. CDR1 and CDR2 from the germline V gene are SGHTA and FQGNSA. The CDR3 sequence: CASSFLNGYTF. The CDR3 DNA reads TGTGCCAGCAGCTTTCTCAATGGCTACACCTTC.